This T cell receptor (beta chain) is drawn from a study of technical replicates of blood from a few donors. The CDR3 length is 15 residues. Trimming took 1 base from V and 1 from J, leaving 8 bases between them. The germline V gene has CDR1 LGHNA and CDR2 YSLEER. Sequenced by immunoSEQ multiplex PCR; TCRdb stores in-frame clones only, minus some. The sample carries 60,000 or so clones, around nine tenths recorded once. The chain uses TRBV4-3 and TRBJ1-3, with D possibly being TRBD1 (6 bases). The origin of this receptor is a human donor in good health. Some clones in this sample may be carry-over from other donors' samples. The sequenced sample consisted of PBMCs. As DNA, the CDR3 is TGCGCCAGCAGCCAAGTACAGGGTTCTGGAAACACCATATATTTT. The encoded protein is CASSQVQGSGNTIYF.